This T cell receptor (beta chain) is from a study of T-cell memory formation after mild COVID-19. Study results and limitations: Later expanders leaned CD4+, whereas day 15 to 85 contracting clones were balanced CD4/CD8. Certain responding clones were present in pre-infection memory, suggesting participation of cross-reactive memory.

The CDR3 is 15 residues long. With V trimmed by 4 bases and J by 1 base, 6 bases remained unmatched. The V gene's germline CDR1 is SGDLS and CDR2 YYNGEE. From 5'RACE with constant-segment primers came TCR alpha and TCR beta cDNA libraries that carried sample barcodes and UMIs. Each CDR3 protein is one row after TCRdb ran MiXCR on the 5' RACE reads. Of hundreds of thousands of distinct CDR3 sequences detected, around 20% appear once; the ten largest clones hold around 8%. This clonotype was seen only a few times. Its antigen is not identified. The source of this sequence is an adult woman who had mild COVID-19 (a few samples of this study predate the infection). Cell type and time point are not known. The material sequenced was PBMCs or a T cell subset sorted from them (not recorded which). The rearrangement joins TRBV9 to TRBJ2-3; 7 bases fit TRBD1. Written as DNA, the CDR3 is TGTGCCAGCAGCACCAGGGGGTCTGGCACAGATACGCAGTATTTT. Translated, it gives CASSTRGSGTDTQYF.